What follows describes a single TCR beta chain. Its target is not known. The data stem from a study of cytomegalovirus exposure and HLA in healthy donors. General study findings and limits: Trimming of TCR beta V- and J-genes showed a link, identified in a later analysis, to a missense DCLRE1C variant. Most TCR sequences were rare, but some public TCRs occurred in many donors.

The PCR used 60 Vbeta and 13 Jbeta primers. The repertoire was sequenced with immunoSEQ multiplex PCR; TCRdb's copy has only in-frame clones and lacks some. The listing records 75,000 to 95,000 clones. In germline, CDR1 is SGHTA, CDR2 FQGNSA. This CDR3 contains 14 residues. V shed 5 bases and J 7 bases; nucleotides not matched to a gene: 11. All the people who gave samples were healthy bone marrow donors. This TCR derives from a man aged 30-40 years in good health and CMV-seronegative. This chain connects TRBV7-2 to TRBJ2-7, with 7 positions matching TRBD2. The sample consisted of PBMCs. The CDR3 DNA sequence: TGTGCCAGCAGCCCCCCAGCGGGGAGTAGGGAGCAGTACTTC. Translated: CASSPPAGSREQYF.